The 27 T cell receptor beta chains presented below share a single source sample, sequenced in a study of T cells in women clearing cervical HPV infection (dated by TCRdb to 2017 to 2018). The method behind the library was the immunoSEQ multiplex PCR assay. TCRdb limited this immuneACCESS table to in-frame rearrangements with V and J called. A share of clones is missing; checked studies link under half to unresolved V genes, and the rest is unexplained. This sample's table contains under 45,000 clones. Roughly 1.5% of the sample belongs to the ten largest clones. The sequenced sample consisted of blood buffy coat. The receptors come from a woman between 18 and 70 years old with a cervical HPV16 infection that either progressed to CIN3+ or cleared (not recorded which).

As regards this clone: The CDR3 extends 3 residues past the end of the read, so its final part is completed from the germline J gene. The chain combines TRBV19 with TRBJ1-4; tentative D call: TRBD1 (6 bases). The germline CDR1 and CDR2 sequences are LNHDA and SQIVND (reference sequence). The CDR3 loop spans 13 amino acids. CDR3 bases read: TGTGCCAGTAGTATCCCCGGGGGGCGGAAA. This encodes CASSIPGGRK. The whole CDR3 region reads CASSIPGGRKLFF.

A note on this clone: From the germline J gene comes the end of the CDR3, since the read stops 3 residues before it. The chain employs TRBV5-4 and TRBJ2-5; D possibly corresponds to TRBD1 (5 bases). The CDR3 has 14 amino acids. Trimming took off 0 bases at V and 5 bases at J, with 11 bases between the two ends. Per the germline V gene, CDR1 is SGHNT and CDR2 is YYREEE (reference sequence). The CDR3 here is CASSLVGAEETQYF. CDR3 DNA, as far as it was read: TGTGCCAGCAGCTTGGTTGGGGCGGAGGAGACC.

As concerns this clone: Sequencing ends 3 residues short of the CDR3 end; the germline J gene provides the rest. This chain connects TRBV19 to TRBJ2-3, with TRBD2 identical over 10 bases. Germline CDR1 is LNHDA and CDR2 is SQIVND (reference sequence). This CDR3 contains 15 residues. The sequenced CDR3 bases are TGTGCCACCGTTCACCGGGGAGCGGGGGGGCAGCCG. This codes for CATVHRGAGGQP. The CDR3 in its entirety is CATVHRGAGGQPQYF.

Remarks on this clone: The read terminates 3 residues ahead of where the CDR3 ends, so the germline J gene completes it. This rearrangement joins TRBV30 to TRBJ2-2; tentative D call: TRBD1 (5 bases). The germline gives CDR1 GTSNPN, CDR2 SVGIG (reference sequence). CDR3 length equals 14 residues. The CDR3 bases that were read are TGTGCCTGGAGTCCAGGGTCTGGGGCCAACGTG. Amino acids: CAWSPGSGANV. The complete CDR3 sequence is CAWSPGSGANVLFF.

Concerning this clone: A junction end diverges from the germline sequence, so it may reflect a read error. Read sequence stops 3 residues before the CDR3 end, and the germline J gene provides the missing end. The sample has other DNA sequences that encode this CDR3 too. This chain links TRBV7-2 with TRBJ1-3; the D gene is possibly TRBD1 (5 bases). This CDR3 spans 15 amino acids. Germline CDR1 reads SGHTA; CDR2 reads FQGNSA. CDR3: CASSLAPGRGNTIYF. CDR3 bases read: TGTGCCAGCAGCTTAGCGCCGGGGCGGGGAAACACT.

The CDR3 loop is CASKSYNRDYLTYGYTF. CDR3 bases read: TGCGCCAGCAAGTCGTATAACAGGGATTACCTTACTTATGGC. The chain couples TRBV10-1 to TRBJ1-2, with TRBD1 as a possible D gene (6 bases). The observed sequence ends 3 residues before the CDR3 terminus, with the missing tail filled in from the germline J gene. CDR1 and CDR2 (germline): WNHNN, SYGVQD (reference sequence). The CDR3 extends over 17 amino acids. V was trimmed by 7 bases and J by 5 bases, leaving 26 bases between them.

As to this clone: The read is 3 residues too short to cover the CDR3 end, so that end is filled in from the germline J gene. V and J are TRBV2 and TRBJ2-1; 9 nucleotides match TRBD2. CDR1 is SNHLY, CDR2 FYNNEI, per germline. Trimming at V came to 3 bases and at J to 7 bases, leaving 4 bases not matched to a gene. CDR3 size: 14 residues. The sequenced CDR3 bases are TGTGCCAGCAGTGATAGCGGGAGAGGGAATGAG. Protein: CASSDSGRGNE. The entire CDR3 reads CASSDSGRGNEQFF.

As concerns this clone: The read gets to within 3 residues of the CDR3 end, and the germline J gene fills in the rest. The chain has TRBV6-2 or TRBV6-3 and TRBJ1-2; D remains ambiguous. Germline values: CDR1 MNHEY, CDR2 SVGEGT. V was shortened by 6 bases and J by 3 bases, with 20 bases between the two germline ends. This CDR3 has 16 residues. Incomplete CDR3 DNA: TGTGCCAGCAGAAACCGGGCCTCCCCGCGGGACTATGGC. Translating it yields CASRNRASPRDYG. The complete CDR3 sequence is CASRNRASPRDYGYTF.

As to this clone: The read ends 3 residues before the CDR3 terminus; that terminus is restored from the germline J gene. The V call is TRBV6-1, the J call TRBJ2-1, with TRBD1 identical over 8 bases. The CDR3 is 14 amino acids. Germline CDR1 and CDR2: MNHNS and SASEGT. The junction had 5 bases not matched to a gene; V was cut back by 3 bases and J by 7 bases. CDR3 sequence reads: CASSDRGRGNEQFF. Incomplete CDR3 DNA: TGTGCCAGCAGTGACAGGGGGCGCGGTAATGAG.

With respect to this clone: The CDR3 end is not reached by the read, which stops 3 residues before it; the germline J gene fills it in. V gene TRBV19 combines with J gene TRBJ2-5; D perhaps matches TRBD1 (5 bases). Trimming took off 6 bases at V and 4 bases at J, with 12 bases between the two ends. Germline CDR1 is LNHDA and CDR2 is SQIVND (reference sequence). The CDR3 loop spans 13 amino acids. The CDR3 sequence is CASSREIGETQYF. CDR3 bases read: TGTGCCAGTAGCAGGGAAATCGGAGAGACC.

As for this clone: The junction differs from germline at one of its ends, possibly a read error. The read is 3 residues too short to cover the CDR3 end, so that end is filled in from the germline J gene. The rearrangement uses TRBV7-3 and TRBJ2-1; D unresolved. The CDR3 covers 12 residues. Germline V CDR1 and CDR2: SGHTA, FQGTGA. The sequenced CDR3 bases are TGTGCCAGCAGCGTCTCCCACAATGAG. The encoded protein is CASSVSHNE. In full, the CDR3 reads CASSVSHNEQFF.

CDR3 DNA (partial): TGTGCCAGCAGCTTGTGGCTTACCAACACTGAA. Its protein is CASSLWLTNTE. The whole CDR3 is CASSLWLTNTEAFF. The V gene is TRBV5-5, the J gene TRBJ1-1; no definite D call. The CDR3 is cut off 3 residues early in the read; its end comes from the germline J gene. Trimming shortened V by 1 base and J by 2 bases, and 9 bases separated the two germline ends. CDR3 length: 14 amino acids. The germline CDR1 and CDR2 sequences are SGHKS and YYEKEE (reference sequence).

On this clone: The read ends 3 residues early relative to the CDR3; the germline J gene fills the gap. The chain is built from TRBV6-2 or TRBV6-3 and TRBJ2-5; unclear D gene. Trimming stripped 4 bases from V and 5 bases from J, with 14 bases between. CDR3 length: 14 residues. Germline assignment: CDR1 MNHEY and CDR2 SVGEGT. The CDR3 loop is CASSLRNLAETQYF. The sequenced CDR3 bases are TGTGCCAGCAGTTTACGAAACCTCGCGGAGACC.

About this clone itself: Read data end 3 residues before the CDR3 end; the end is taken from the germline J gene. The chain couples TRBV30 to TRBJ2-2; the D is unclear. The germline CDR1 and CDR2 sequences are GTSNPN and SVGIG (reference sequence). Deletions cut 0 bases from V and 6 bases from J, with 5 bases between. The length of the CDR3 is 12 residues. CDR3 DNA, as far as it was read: TGTGCCTGGAGTGTACTTTCCGGGGAG. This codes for CAWSVLSGE. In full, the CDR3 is CAWSVLSGELFF.

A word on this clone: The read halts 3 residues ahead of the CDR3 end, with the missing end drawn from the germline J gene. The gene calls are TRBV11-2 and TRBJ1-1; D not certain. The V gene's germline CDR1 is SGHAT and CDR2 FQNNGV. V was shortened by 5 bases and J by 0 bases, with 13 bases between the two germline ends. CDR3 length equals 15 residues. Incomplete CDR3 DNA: TGTGCCAGCAGCCTTATGGGCAGAATGAACACTGAA. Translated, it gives CASSLMGRMNTE. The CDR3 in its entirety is CASSLMGRMNTEAFF.

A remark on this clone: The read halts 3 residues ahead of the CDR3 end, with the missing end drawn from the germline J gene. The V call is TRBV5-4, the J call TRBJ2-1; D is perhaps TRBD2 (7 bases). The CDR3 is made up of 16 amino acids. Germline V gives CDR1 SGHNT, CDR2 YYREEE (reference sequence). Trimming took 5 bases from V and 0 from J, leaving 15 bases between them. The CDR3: CASSRGGGSSYNEQFF. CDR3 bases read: TGTGCCAGCAGTCGGGGAGGGGGAAGCTCCTACAATGAG.

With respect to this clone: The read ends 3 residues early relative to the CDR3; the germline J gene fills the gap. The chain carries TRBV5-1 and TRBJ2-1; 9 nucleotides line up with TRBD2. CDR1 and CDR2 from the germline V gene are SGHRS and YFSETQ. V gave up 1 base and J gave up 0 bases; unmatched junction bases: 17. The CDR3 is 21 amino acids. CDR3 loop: CASSLPTETSGLRSSYNEQFF. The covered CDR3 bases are TGCGCCAGCAGCTTGCCCACAGAAACTAGCGGGTTAAGGAGCTCCTACAATGAG.

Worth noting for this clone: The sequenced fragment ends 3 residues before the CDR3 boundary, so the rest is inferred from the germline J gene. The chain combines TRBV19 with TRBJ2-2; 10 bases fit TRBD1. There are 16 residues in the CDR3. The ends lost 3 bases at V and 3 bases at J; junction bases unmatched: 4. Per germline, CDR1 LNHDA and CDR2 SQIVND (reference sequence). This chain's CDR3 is CASSMPGQGYTGELFF. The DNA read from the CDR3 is TGTGCCAGTAGTATGCCGGGACAGGGGTACACCGGGGAG.

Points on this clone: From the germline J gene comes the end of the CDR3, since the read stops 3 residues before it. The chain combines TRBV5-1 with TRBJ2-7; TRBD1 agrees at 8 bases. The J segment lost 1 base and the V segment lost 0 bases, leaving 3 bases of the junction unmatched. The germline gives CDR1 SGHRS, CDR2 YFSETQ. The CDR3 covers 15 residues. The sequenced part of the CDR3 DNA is TGCGCCAGCAGCTTGGCCAGGACAGGGTCCTACGAG. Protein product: CASSLARTGSYE. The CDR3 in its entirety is CASSLARTGSYEQYF.

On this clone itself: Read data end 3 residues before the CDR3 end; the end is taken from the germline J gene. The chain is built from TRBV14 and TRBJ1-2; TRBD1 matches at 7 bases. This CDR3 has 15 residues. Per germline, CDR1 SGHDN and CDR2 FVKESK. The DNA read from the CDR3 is TGTGCCAGCAGCCAATTGACAGGGAGGGCAGAGACC. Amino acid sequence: CASSQLTGRAET. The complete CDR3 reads CASSQLTGRAETYTF.

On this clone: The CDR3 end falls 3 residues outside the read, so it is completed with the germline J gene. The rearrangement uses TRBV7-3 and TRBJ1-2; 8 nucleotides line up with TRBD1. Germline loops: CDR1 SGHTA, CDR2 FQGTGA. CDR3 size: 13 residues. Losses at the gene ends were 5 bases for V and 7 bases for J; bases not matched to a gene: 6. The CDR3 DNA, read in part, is TGTGCCAGCAGCCCAGGACAGGGTTTTGGC. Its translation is CASSPGQGFG. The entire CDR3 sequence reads CASSPGQGFGYTF. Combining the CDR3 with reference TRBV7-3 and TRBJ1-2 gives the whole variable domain GAGVSQTPSNKVTEKGKYVELRCDPISGHTALYWYRQSLGQGPEFLIYFQGTGAADDSGLPNDRFFAVRPEGSVSTLKIQRTERGDSAVYLCASSPGQGFGYTFGSGTRLTVV.

CDR3 DNA (partial): TGCGCCAGCAGCCCTATGACAGGCGGAACTGAA. It codes for CASSPMTGGTE. The whole CDR3 sequence reads CASSPMTGGTEAFF. The rearrangement joins TRBV5-1 to TRBJ1-1, with D possibly being TRBD1 (6 bases). Coverage ceases 3 residues before the CDR3 finishes, and the germline J gene fills in the end. Germline CDR1 and CDR2: SGHRS and YFSETQ. V lost 4 bases and J 5 bases, leaving 15 bases between the germline ends. The CDR3 runs 14 residues.

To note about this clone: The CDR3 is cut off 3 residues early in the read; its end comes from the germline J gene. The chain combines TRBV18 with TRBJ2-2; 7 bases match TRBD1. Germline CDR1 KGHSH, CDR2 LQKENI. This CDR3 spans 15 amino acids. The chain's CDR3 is CASSPQGDYNSPLFF. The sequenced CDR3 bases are TGTGCCAGCTCACCTCAGGGGGATTATAATTCACCG.

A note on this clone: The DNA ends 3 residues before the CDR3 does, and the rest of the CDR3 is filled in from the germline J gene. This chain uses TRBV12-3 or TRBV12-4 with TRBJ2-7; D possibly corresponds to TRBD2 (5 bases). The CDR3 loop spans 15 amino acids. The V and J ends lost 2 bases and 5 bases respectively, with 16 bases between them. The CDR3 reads CASSLLSPGLDEQYF. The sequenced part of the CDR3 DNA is TGTGCCAGCAGTTTACTTAGTCCGGGGTTGGACGAG.

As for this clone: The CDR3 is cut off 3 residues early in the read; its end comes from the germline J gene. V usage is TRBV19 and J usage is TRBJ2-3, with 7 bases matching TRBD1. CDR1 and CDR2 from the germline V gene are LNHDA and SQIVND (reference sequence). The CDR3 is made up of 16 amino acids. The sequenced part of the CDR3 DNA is TGTGCCAGCAGTCTCCGACAGGGAAGAGGCAATCAGCCG. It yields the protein CASSLRQGRGNQP. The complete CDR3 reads CASSLRQGRGNQPQYF.

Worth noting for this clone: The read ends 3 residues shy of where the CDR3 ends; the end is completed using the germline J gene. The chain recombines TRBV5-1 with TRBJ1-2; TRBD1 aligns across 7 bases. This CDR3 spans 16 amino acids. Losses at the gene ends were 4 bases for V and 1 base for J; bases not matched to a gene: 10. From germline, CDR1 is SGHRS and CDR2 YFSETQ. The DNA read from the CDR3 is TGCGCCAGCAGCCCCGGACAGGTTCACTATAACTATGGC. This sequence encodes CASSPGQVHYNYG. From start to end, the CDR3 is CASSPGQVHYNYGYTF.

CDR3 DNA, as far as it was read: TGTGCCAGCAGTTTAGGGGGTAGCACAGATACG. Translated: CASSLGGSTDT. From start to end, the CDR3 is CASSLGGSTDTQYF. The chain joins TRBV6-7 to TRBJ2-3; tentative D call: TRBD1 (6 bases). The read ends 3 residues early relative to the CDR3; the germline J gene fills the gap. TRBV6-7 is an open reading frame whose function is uncertain. Trimming stripped 4 bases from V and 0 bases from J, with 8 bases between. The CDR3 contains 14 residues.